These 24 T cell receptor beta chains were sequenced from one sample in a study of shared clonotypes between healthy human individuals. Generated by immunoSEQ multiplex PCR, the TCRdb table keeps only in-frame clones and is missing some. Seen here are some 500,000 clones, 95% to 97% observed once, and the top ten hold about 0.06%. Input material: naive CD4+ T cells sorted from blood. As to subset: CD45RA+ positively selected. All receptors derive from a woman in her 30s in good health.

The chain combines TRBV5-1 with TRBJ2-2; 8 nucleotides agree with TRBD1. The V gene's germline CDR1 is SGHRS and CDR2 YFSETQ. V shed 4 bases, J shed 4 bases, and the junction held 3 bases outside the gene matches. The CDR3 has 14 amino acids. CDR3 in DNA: TGCGCCAGCAGCATAACAGGGGGCACCGGGGAGCTGTTTTTT. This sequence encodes CASSITGGTGELFF. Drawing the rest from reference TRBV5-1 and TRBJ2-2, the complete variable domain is KAGVTQTPRYLIKTRGQQVTLSCSPISGHRSVSWYQQTPGQGLQFLFEYFSETQRNKGNFPGRFSGRQFSNSRSEMNVSTLELGDSALYLCASSITGGTGELFFGEGSRLTVL.

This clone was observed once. CDR3 amino acids: CASSEPSVTRDQNYEQYF. DNA of the CDR3: TGTGCCAGCAGTGAACCCAGTGTGACCCGGGATCAAAACTACGAGCAGTACTTC. J is TRBJ2-7 and V is TRBV2; tentatively, D is TRBD2 (5 bases). V was cut by 2 bases and J by 3 bases, with 23 bases left in between. The V gene's germline CDR1 is SNHLY and CDR2 FYNNEI. CDR3 length: 18 amino acids. Filled out from reference TRBV2 and TRBJ2-7, the complete variable domain reads EPEVTQTPSHQVTQMGQEVILRCVPISNHLYFYWYRQILGQKVEFLVSFYNNEISEKSEIFDDQFSVERPDGSNFTLKIRSTKLEDSAMYFCASSEPSVTRDQNYEQYFGPGTRLTVT.

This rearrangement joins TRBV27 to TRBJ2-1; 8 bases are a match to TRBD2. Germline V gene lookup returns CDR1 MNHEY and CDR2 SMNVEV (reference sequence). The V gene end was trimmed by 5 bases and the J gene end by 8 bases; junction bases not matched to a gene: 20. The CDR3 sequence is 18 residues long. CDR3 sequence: CASSRRLLGAGAGDEQFF. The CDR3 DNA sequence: TGTGCCAGCAGTCGGCGGCTTTTGGGCGCGGGAGCGGGGGATGAGCAGTTCTTC.

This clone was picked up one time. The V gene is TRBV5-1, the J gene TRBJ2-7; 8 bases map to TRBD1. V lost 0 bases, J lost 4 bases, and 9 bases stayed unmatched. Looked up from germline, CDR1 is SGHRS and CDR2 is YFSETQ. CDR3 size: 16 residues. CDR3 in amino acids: CASSLALSDRDYEQYF. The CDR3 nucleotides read TGCGCCAGCAGCTTGGCCCTGTCGGACAGGGATTACGAGCAGTACTTC.

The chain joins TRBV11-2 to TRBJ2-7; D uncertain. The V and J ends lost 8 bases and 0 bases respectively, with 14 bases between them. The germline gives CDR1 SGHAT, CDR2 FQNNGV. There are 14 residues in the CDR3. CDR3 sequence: CASRTARSSYEQYF. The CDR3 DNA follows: TGTGCCAGCCGGACCGCTAGGAGCTCCTACGAGCAGTACTTC.

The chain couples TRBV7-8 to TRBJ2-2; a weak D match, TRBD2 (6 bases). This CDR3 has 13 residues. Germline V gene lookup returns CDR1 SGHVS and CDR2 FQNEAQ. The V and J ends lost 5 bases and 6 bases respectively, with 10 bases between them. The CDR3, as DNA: TGTGCCAGCAGCCCCGGGAGTTCCGGGGAGCTGTTTTTT. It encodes CASSPGSSGELFF.

Written as DNA, the CDR3 is TGTGCCAGCAGTCCGCTGAGGGGGCGCAAAGCTAGCGGGAGTGGCGATACGCAGTATTTT. Its protein product is CASSPLRGRKASGSGDTQYF. The gene calls are TRBV28 and TRBJ2-3; 10 positions agree with TRBD2. V gave up 5 bases and J gave up 6 bases; unmatched junction bases: 23. Germline V gives CDR1 MDHEN, CDR2 SYDVKM. CDR3 length: 20 residues.

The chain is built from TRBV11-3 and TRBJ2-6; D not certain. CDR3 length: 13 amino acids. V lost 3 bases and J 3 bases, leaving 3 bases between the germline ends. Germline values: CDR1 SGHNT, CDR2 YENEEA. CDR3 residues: CASSFGGANVLTF. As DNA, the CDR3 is TGTGCCAGCAGCTTTGGTGGGGCCAACGTCCTGACTTTC.

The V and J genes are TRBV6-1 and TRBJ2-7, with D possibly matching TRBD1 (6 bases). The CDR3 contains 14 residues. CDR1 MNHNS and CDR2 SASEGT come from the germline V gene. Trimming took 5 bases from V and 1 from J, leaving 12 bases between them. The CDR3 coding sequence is TGTGCCAGCAGTCACAGGGTGGGGTCCTACGAGCAGTACTTC. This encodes CASSHRVGSYEQYF.

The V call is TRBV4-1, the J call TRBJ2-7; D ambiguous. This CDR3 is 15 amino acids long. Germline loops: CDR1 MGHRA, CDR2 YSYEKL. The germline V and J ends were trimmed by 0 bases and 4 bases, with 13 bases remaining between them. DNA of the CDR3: TGCGCCAGCAGCCAAGATCCGGCAGTTACTTACGAGCAGTACTTC. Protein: CASSQDPAVTYEQYF.

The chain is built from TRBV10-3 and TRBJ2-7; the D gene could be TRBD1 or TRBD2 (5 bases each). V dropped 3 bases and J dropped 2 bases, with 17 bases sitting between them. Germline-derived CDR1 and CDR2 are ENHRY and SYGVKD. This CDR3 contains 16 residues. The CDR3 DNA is TGTGCCATCAGTGACTCGGGGCAGCCGAACACCTACGAGCAGTACTTC. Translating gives CAISDSGQPNTYEQYF.

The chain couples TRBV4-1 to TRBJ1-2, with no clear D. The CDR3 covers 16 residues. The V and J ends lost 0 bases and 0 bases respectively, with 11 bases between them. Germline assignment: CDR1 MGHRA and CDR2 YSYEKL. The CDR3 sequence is CASSQEFSGTNYGYTF. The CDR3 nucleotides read TGCGCCAGCAGCCAAGAGTTCTCCGGAACTAACTATGGCTACACCTTC.

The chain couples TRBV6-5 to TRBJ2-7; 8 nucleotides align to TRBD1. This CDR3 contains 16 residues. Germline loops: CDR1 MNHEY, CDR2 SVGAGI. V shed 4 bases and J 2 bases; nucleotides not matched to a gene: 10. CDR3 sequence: CASSSTRGPVTYEQYF. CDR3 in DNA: TGTGCCAGCAGTTCAACCAGGGGGCCCGTCACCTACGAGCAGTACTTC.

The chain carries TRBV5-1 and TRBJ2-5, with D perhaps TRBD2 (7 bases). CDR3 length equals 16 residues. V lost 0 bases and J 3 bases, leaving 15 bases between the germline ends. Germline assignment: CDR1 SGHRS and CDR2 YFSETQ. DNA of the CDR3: TGCGCCAGCAGCTTGGACTATTCGGGGGGCGAAGAGACCCAGTACTTC. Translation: CASSLDYSGGEETQYF.

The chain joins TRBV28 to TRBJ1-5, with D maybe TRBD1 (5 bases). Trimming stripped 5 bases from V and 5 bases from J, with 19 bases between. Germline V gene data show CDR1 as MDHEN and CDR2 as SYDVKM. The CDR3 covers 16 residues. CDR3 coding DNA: TGTGCCAGCAGTACGCCAACCAGGGTCTCATATCAGCCCCAGCATTTT. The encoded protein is CASSTPTRVSYQPQHF.

The CDR3 is CASSHGGASQPQHF. The CDR3 nucleotides are TGTGCCAGCAGTCATGGGGGGGCAAGTCAGCCCCAGCATTTT. The V gene is TRBV2, the J gene TRBJ1-5; TRBD1 might be the D (6 bases). Germline CDR1 SNHLY, CDR2 FYNNEI. V dropped 5 bases and J dropped 6 bases, with 14 bases sitting between them. The CDR3 extends over 14 amino acids.

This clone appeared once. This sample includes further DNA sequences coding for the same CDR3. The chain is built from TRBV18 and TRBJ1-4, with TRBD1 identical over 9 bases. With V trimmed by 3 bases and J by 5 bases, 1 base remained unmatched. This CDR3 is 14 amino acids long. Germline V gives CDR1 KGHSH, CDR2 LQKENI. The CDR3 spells CASSPGQGNEKLFF. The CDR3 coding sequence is TGTGCCAGCTCACCGGGACAGGGAAATGAAAAACTGTTTTTT.

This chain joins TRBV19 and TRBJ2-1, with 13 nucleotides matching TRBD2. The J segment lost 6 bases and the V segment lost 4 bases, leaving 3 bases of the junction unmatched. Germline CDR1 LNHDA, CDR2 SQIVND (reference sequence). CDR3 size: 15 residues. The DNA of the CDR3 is TGTGCCAGTAGTACTAGGACTAGCGGGAGCAATGAGCAGTTCTTC. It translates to CASSTRTSGSNEQFF.

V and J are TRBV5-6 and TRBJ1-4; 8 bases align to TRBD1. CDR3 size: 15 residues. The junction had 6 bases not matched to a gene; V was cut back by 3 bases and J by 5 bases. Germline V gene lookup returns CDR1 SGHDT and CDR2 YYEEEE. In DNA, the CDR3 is TGTGCCAGCAGCTCCACACAGGGGGGAAATGAAAAACTGTTTTTT. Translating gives CASSSTQGGNEKLFF. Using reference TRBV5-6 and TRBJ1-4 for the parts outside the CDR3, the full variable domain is DAGVTQSPTHLIKTRGQQVTLRCSPKSGHDTVSWYQQALGQGPQFIFQYYEEEERQRGNFPDRFSGHQFPNYSSELNVNALLLGDSALYLCASSSTQGGNEKLFFGSGTQLSVL.

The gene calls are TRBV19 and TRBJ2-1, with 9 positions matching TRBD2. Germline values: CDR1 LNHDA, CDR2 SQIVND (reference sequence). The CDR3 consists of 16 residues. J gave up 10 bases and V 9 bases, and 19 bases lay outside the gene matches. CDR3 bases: TGTGCCAGCCACTCCCACGGAGCGGGGGGATCGAAAGAGCAGTTCTTC. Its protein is CASHSHGAGGSKEQFF.

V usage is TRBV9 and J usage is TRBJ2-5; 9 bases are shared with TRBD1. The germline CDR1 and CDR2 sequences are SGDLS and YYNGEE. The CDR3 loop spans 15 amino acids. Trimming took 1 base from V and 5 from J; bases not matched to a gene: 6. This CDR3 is CASSVRGQGYETQYF. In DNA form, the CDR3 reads TGTGCCAGCAGCGTACGCGGACAGGGGTACGAGACCCAGTACTTC.

This CDR3 reads CASSWSGREWNEQFF. The DNA for the CDR3 is TGTGCCAGCAGTTGGAGCGGGAGAGAGTGGAATGAGCAGTTCTTC. This chain links TRBV28 with TRBJ2-1, with 8 bases matching TRBD2. This CDR3 has 15 residues. J was trimmed by 7 bases and V by 4 bases; bases with no gene match: 9. Germline assignment: CDR1 MDHEN and CDR2 SYDVKM.

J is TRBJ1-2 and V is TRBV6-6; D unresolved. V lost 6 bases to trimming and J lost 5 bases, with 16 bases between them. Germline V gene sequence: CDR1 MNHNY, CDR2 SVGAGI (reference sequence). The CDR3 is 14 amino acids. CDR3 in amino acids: CASRPQGQSYGYTF. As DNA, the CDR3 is TGTGCCAGCAGGCCCCAAGGTCAATCGTATGGCTACACCTTC.

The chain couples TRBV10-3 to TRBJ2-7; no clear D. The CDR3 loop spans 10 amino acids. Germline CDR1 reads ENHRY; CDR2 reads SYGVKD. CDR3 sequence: CAPPSPEQYF. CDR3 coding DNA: TGTGCTCCTCCGTCGCCCGAGCAGTACTTC.